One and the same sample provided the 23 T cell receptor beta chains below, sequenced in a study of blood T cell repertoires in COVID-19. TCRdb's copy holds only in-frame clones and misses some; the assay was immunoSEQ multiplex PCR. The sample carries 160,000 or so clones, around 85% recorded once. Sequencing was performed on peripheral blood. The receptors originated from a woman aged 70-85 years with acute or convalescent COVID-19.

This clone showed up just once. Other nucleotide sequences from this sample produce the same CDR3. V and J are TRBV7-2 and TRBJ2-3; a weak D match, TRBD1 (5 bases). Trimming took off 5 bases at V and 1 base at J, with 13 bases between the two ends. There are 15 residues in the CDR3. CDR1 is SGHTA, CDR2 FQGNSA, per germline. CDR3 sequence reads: CASSPDSLGTDTQYF. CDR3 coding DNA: TGTGCCAGCAGCCCCGACAGCCTGGGCACAGATACGCAGTATTTT.

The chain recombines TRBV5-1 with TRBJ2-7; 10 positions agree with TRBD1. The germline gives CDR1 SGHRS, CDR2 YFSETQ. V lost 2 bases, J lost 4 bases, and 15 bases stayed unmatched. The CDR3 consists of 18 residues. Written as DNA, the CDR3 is TGCGCCAGCAGCTTAGGGACAGGGGTGCCCTTACTCCCTTACGAGCAGTACTTC. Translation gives CASSLGTGVPLLPYEQYF.

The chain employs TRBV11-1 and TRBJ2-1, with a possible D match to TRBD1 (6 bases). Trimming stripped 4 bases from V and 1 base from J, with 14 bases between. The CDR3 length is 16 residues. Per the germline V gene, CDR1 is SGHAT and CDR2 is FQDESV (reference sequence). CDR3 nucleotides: TGTGCCAGCAGCTCGACAGGATCGGCATCCTACAATGAGCAGTTCTTC. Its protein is CASSSTGSASYNEQFF.

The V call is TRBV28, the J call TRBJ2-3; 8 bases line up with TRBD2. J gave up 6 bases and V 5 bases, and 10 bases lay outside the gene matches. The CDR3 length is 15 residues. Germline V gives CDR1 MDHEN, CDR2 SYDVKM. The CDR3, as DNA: TGTGCCAGCAGTGCGGTGGGACTAGTACGGGATACGCAGTATTTT. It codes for CASSAVGLVRDTQYF.

In DNA form, the CDR3 reads TGCGCCAGCAGCCAAGAACTAGCACGTGTGGGGGAGACCCAGTACTTC. This encodes CASSQELARVGETQYF. The genes are TRBV4-3 and TRBJ2-5, with D possibly TRBD2 on 6 matching bases. Trimming took off 0 bases at V and 5 bases at J, with 16 bases between the two ends. This CDR3 region has 16 residues. The germline gives CDR1 LGHNA, CDR2 YSLEER.

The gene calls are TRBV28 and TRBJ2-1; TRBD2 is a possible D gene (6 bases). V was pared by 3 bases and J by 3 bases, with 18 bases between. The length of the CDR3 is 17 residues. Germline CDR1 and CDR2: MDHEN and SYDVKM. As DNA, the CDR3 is TGTGCCAGCAGTTTGTTCTTCGCGGGAAGAATCTACAATGAGCAGTTCTTC. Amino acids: CASSLFFAGRIYNEQFF.

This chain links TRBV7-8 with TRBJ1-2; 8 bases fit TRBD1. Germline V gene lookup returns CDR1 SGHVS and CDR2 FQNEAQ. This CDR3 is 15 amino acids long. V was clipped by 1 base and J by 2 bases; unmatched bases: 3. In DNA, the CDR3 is TGTGCCAGCAGCTTAGGGACAGGGACCAACTATGGCTACACCTTC. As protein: CASSLGTGTNYGYTF.

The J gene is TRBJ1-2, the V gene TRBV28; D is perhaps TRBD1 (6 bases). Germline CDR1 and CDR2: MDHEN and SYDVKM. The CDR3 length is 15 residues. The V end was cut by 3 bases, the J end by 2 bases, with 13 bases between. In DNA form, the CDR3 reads TGTGCCAGCAGTTTTGGGGGCACTCCCAACTATGGCTACACCTTC. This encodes CASSFGGTPNYGYTF.

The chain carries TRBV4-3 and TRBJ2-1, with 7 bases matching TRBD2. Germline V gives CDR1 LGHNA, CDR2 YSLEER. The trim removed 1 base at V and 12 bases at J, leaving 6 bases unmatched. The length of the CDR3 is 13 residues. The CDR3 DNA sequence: TGCGCCAGCAGCCAAGCGCGACTAGCTGGGCAGTTCTTC. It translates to CASSQARLAGQFF.

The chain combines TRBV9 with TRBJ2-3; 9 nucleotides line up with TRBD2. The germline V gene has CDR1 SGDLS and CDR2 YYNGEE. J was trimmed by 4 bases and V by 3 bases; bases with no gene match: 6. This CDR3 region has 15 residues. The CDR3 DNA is TGTGCCAGCAGCGACGGCGGGACTAGCTCAGATACGCAGTATTTT. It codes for CASSDGGTSSDTQYF.

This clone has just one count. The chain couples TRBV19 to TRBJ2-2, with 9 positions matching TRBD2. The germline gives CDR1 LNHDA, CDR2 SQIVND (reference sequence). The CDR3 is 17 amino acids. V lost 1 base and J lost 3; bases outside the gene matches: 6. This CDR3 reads CASSIALAGLYTGELFF. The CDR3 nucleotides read TGTGCCAGTAGTATAGCTCTAGCGGGATTGTACACCGGGGAGCTGTTTTTT.

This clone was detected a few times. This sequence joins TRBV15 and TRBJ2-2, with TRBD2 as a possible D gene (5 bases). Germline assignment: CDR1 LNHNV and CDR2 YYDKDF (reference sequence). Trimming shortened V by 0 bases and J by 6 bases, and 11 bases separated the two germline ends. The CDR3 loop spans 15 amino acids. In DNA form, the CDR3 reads TGTGCCACCAGCAGAGATCGGGGATTCCCCGGGGAGCTGTTTTTT. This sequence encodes CATSRDRGFPGELFF.

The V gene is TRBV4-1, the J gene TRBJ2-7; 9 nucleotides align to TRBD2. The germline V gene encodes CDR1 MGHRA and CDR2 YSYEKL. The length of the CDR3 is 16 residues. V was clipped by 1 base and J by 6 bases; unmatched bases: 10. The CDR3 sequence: CASSQVAGVGYFEQYF. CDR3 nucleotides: TGCGCCAGCAGCCAAGTAGCGGGAGTCGGATACTTCGAGCAGTACTTC.

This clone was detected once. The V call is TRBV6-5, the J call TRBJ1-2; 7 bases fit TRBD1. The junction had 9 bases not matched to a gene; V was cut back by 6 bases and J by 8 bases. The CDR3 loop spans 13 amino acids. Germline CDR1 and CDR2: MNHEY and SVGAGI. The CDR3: CASRDRPGGGYTF. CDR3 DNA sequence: TGTGCCAGCAGGGACCGGCCAGGGGGAGGCTACACCTTC.

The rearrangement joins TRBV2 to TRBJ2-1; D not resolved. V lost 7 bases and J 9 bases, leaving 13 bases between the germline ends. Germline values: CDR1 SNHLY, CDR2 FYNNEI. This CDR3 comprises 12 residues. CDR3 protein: CASTPAFGEQFF. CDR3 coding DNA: TGTGCCAGCACCCCCGCGTTCGGTGAGCAGTTCTTC.

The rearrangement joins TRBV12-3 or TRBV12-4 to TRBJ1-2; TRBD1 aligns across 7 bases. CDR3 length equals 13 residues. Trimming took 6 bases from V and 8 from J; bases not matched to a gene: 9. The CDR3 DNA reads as TGTGCCAGCAGCATATTACAGGGGAACGGCTACACCTTC. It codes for CASSILQGNGYTF.

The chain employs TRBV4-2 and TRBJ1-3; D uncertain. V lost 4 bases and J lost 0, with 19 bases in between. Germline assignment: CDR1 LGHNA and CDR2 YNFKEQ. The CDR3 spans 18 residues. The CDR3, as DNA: TGTGCCAGCAGCCCCCCCCCTGCGGGGAAGAGCTCTGGAAACACCATATATTTT. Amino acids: CASSPPPAGKSSGNTIYF.

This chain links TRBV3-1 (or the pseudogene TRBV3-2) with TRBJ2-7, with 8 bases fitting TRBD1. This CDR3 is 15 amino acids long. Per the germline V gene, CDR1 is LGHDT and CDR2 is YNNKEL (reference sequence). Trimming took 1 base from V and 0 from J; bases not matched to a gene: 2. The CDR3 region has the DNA TGTGCCAGCAGCCAAGGGACAGGGAGCTCCTACGAGCAGTACTTC. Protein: CASSQGTGSSYEQYF.

CDR3 bases: TGTGCCAGCAGCTACGACAGGACCTATGGCTACACCTTC. Translated, it gives CASSYDRTYGYTF. V usage is TRBV7-2 and J usage is TRBJ1-2, with D perhaps matching TRBD1 (6 bases). V was trimmed by 4 bases and J by 4 bases, leaving 10 bases between them. The CDR3 length is 13 residues. The germline V gene encodes CDR1 SGHTA and CDR2 FQGNSA.

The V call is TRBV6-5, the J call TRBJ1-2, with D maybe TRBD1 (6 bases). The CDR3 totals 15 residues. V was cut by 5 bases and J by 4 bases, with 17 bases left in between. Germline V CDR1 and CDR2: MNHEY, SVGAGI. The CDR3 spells CASSKGDGRSYGYTF. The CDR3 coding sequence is TGTGCCAGCAGTAAGGGGGACGGCAGATCCTATGGCTACACCTTC.

The CDR3: CASSFEGRTEAFF. CDR3 DNA sequence: TGCGCCAGCAGCTTCGAGGGGAGGACTGAAGCTTTCTTT. The V call is TRBV5-1, the J call TRBJ1-1, with D tentatively TRBD1 (5 bases). The CDR3 is 13 residues long. CDR1 is SGHRS and CDR2 is YFSETQ in the germline V gene. V was pared by 2 bases and J by 5 bases, with 10 bases between.

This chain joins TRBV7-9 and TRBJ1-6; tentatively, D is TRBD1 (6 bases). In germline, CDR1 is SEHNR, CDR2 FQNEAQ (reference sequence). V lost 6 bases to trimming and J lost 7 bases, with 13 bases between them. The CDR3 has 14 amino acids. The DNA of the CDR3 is TGTGCCAGCAGGGTGTCAGGGGCGAATTCACCCCTCCACTTT. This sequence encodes CASRVSGANSPLHF.

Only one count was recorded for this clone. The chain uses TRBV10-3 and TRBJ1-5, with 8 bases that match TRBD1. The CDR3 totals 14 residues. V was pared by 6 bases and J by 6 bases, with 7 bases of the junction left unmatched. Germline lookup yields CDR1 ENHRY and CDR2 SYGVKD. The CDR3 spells CAISSDRAGQPQHF. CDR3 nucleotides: TGTGCCATCAGCTCGGACAGGGCGGGTCAGCCCCAGCATTTT.